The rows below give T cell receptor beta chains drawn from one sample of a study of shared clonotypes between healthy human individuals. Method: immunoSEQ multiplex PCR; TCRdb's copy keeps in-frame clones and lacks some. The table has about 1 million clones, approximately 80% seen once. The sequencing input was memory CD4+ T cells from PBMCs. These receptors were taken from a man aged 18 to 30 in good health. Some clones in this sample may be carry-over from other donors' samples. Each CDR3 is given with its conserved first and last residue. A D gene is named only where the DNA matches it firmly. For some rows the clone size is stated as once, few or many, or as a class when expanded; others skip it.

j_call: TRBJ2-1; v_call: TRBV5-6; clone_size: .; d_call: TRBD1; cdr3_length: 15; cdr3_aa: CASSVSQGAGNEQFF; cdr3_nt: TGTGCCAGCAGCGTATCACAGGGGGCGGGCAATGAGCAGTTCTTC
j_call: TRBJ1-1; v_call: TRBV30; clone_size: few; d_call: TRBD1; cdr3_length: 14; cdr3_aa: CAWSVARSKGAPQF; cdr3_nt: TGTGCCTGGAGTGTGGCGCGCTCCAAGGGGGCGCCGCAGTTT
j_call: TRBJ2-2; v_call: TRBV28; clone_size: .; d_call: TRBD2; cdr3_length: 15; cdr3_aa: CASRGSGRVHGELFF; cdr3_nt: TGTGCCAGCAGAGGTAGCGGGAGAGTTCACGGGGAGCTGTTTTTT
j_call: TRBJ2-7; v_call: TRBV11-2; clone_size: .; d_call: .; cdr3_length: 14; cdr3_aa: CASSLKGVASEQYF; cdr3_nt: TGTGCCAGCAGCTTAAAAGGGGTAGCAAGCGAGCAGTACTTC
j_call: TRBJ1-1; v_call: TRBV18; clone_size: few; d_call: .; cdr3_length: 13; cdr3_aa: CASSPDGDEGSFF; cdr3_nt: TGTGCCAGCTCACCAGATGGTGACGAGGGATCTTTCTTT
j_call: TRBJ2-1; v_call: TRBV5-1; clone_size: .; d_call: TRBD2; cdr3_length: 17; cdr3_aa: CASSVGLAGAPYNEQFF; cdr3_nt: TGCGCCAGCAGCGTCGGACTAGCGGGAGCTCCGTACAATGAGCAGTTCTTC
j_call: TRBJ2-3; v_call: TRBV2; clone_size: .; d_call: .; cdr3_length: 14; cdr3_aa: CASSEYSVRDTQYF; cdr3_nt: TGTGCCAGCAGTGAGTATTCCGTGAGGGATACGCAGTATTTT
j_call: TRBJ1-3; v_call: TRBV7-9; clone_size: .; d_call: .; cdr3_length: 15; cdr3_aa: CASSDTGRSGNTIYF; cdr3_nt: TGTGCCAGCAGCGACACAGGGCGCTCTGGAAACACCATATATTTT
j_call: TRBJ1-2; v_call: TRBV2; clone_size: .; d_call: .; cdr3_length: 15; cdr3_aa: CASRSVLAQDYGYTF; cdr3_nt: .
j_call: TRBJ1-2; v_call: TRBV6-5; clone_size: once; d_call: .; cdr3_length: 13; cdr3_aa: CASSYMVNYGYTF; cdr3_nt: TGTGCCAGCAGTTATATGGTTAACTATGGCTACACCTTC
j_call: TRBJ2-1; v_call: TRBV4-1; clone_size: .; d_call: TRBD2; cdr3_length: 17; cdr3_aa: CASSQDTLAGHYNEQFF; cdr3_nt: TGCGCCAGCAGCCAAGATACCCTAGCGGGACACTACAATGAGCAGTTCTTC
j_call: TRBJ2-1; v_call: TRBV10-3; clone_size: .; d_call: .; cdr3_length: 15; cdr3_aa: CAISGSERSYNEQFF; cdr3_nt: TGTGCCATCAGTGGGTCAGAGCGCTCCTACAATGAGCAGTTCTTC
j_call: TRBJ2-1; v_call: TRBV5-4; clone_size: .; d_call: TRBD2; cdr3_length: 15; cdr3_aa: CASNPRASGTNEQFF; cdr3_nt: TGTGCCAGCAACCCCCGGGCTAGCGGAACCAATGAGCAGTTCTTC
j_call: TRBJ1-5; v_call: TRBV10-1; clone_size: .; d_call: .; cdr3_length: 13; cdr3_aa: CASSAGRNQPQHF; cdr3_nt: TGCGCCAGCAGCGCGGGTAGGAATCAGCCCCAGCATTTT
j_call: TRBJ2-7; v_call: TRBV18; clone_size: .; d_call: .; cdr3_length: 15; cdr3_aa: CASSIYRDTIYEQYF; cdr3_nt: TGTGCCAGCTCAATTTACCGGGACACCATCTACGAGCAGTACTTC